Listed below are T cell receptor beta chains from one sample, sequenced in a study of control samples from healthy donors and cancer patients. The repertoire was sequenced with immunoSEQ multiplex PCR; TCRdb's copy has only in-frame clones and lacks some. The data contain under 95,000 clones, 84% of them seen just once; the ten biggest clones take up over 12%. Sequenced material: blood. These receptors all come from a man aged 50 to 59 in good health. The CDR3 runs from the conserved cysteine through the conserved F or W. The D gene is left open where the match is weak. Only part of the rows carry a size: once, few, many, or a class if the clone is expanded.

-	once	TRBV7-9	TRBJ2-3	TGTGCCAGCAGCTCTTACGGACAGCCGGCGGCAGATACGCAGTATTTT	CASSSYGQPAADTQYF
-	-	TRBV4-2	TRBJ2-4	TGTGCCAGCAGCCCAAAAACCGAATCATACATTCAGTACTTC	CASSPKTESYIQYF
-	-	TRBV6-2/TRBV6-3	TRBJ2-7	TGTGCCAGCAGCGACGACGCCGGCTCCTACGAGCAGTACTTC	CASSDDAGSYEQYF
-	once	TRBV14	TRBJ1-1	TGTGCCAGCAGCCCCGAAAGGAACACTGAAGCTTTCTTT	CASSPERNTEAFF
-	-	TRBV24-1	TRBJ1-2	TGTGCCACCAGTGATTTCTATGGCTACACCTTC	CATSDFYGYTF
-	few	TRBV7-3	TRBJ1-2	TGTGCCAGCAGCTTATTGGTGGGGAGTGGCTACACCTTC	CASSLLVGSGYTF
-	-	TRBV6-5	TRBJ2-7	TGTGCCAGCAGCCCAGAGGGTGCAATGCAGTACTTC	CASSPEGAMQYF
-	few	TRBV24-1	TRBJ2-7	TGTGCCACCAGTGATTTGCAATCGGGTGACTACGAGCAGTACTTC	CATSDLQSGDYEQYF
-	-	TRBV7-2	TRBJ1-4	TGTGCCAGCAGCTTTGGCGGGGCAACTAATGAAAAACTGTTTTTT	CASSFGGATNEKLFF
-	-	TRBV5-5	TRBJ2-5	TGTGCCAGCAGCCCCCCTGGGACCCAGTACTTC	CASSPPGTQYF
TRBD1	-	TRBV7-2	TRBJ1-6	TGTGCCAGCAGCTCAAACAGGGGAATGAATTCACCCCTCCACTTT	CASSSNRGMNSPLHF
TRBD1	-	TRBV3-1/TRBV3-2	TRBJ2-7	TGTGCCAGCAGCCAAGCCCGAATGTATACAGGGGGCTATTGGCACGAGCAGTACTTC	CASSQARMYTGGYWHEQYF
-	-	TRBV30	TRBJ1-1	TGTGCCTGGAGTCAGCAACCTTTCACTGAAGCTTTCTTT	CAWSQQPFTEAFF
-	-	TRBV10-3	TRBJ1-2	TGTGCCATCAGTGATCCCGGGACTCCCCCCGGCTACACCTTC	CAISDPGTPPGYTF
TRBD1	-	TRBV5-1	TRBJ1-2	TGCGCCAGCAGCCCCTATGGACAGGGGAACTATGGCTACACCTTC	CASSPYGQGNYGYTF
-	-	TRBV11-3	TRBJ1-1	TGTGCCAGCAGCTTAGGGGGTCCTGAAGCTTTCTTT	CASSLGGPEAFF
TRBD1	once	TRBV24-1	TRBJ2-5	TGTGCCACCAGTGAGGGCGGGACAGGGCAAGAGACCCAGTACTTC	CATSEGGTGQETQYF
-	-	TRBV5-4	TRBJ2-3	TGTGCCAGCAGCTTTGGGGCAGCCCCTAGCACAGATACGCAGTATTTT	CASSFGAAPSTDTQYF
-	few	TRBV2	TRBJ1-2	TGTGCCAGCAGTGGTCAGGACTATGGCTACACCTTC	CASSGQDYGYTF
-	-	TRBV6-5	TRBJ2-5	TGTGCCAGCAGTTCTGGGGGTGGTGTGGAGACCCAGTACTTC	CASSSGGGVETQYF
TRBD1	-	TRBV24-1	TRBJ1-5	TGTGCCACCAGTGATTCTGGGACAGGGTCCAATCAGCCCCAGCATTTT	CATSDSGTGSNQPQHF
TRBD1	-	TRBV2	TRBJ1-1	TGTGCCAGCAGTGAAGACAGGGGAACTGAAGCTTTCTTT	CASSEDRGTEAFF
-	-	TRBV9	TRBJ2-5	TGTGCCAGCAGCGTAGGGGACCGTTTGAAAGAGACCCAGTACTTC	CASSVGDRLKETQYF
TRBD2	-	TRBV7-8	TRBJ2-3	TGTGCCAGCAGCTTAGCGGGACTAGCGGGAGGGTCAGATACGCAGTATTTT	CASSLAGLAGGSDTQYF
-	-	TRBV28	TRBJ1-1	TGTGCCAGCAGTTTAGTGGGGGTTGAGAACACTGAAGCTTTCTTT	CASSLVGVENTEAFF
TRBD1	-	TRBV11-2	TRBJ2-5	TGTGCCAGCAGCCCCGGGGACAGGGTTAGCGGCCAAGAGACCCAGTACTTC	CASSPGDRVSGQETQYF
-	-	TRBV19	TRBJ1-2	TGTGCCAGTAGTCATCCTGGGACGCGGGCGCTCTATGGCTACACCTTC	CASSHPGTRALYGYTF
TRBD2	-	TRBV6-2/TRBV6-3	TRBJ2-7	TGTGCCAGCAGCATGGGACTAGCCGGCGAGCAGTACTTC	CASSMGLAGEQYF
-	-	TRBV6-4	TRBJ2-3	TGTGCCAGCAGTGCGGGAGAGACAGATACGCAGTATTTT	CASSAGETDTQYF
-	once	TRBV18	TRBJ2-7	TGTGCCAGCTCAGGGTGGGAAAGCTCCTACGAGCAGTACTTC	CASSGWESSYEQYF
-	-	TRBV11-3	TRBJ2-3	TGTGCCAGCAGCTTAGTAGGCGGCCCCCAGTATTTT	CASSLVGGPQYF
-	once	TRBV28	TRBJ2-1	TGTGCCAGCAGCGAGATCACCCTCGGAGTTCGAGGCAATGAGCAGTTCTTC	CASSEITLGVRGNEQFF
-	few	TRBV9	TRBJ1-1	TGTGCCAGCAGCGGTACGACTTCCCGCCCGATCACTGAAGCTTTCTTT	CASSGTTSRPITEAFF
TRBD2	-	TRBV7-2	TRBJ2-3	TGTGCCAGCAGCTTAGCGGGGTCTAGCGGGAGGTTGAGAGATACGCAGTATTTT	CASSLAGSSGRLRDTQYF
TRBD1	-	TRBV3-1/TRBV3-2	TRBJ1-4	TGTGCCAGCTCGAAGGGGGACAGGGGTAATGAAAAACTGTTTTTT	CASSKGDRGNEKLFF
TRBD1	-	TRBV6-1	TRBJ2-1	TGTGCCAGCAGTGGACCAGGGACAGGGTATGACAATGAGCAGTTCTTC	CASSGPGTGYDNEQFF
TRBD2	-	TRBV5-1	TRBJ2-1	TGCGCCAGCAGCTCTAGCGACTCTGGGACTAGTAGGTTCTTC	CASSSSDSGTSRFF
TRBD2	-	TRBV4-1	TRBJ2-3	TGCGCCAGCAGCCAAGACCCCGGCGGGAGGGGCACAGATACGCAGTATTTT	CASSQDPGGRGTDTQYF
-	-	TRBV28	TRBJ2-7	TGTGCCAGCAGTTTAGCCGCTTTCTACGAGCAGTACTTC	CASSLAAFYEQYF
-	-	TRBV6-5	TRBJ2-7	TGTGCCAGCAGGGATTACTACGAGCAGTACTTC	CASRDYYEQYF
-	-	TRBV28	TRBJ1-1	TGTGCCAGCAGTGCATATACAGGGAACACTGAAGCTTTCTTT	CASSAYTGNTEAFF
-	-	TRBV5-6	TRBJ2-5	TGTGCCAGCAGCTCCGTCGAGACCCAGTACTTC	CASSSVETQYF
-	-	TRBV5-6	TRBJ2-7	TGTGCCAGCAGCTTGGAGGCGGACTCCTACGAGCAGTACTTC	CASSLEADSYEQYF
-	-	TRBV5-1	TRBJ2-5	TGCGCCAGCAGCTTAGGGGGTATTTCTGCCCAAGAGACCCAGTACTTC	CASSLGGISAQETQYF
-	few	TRBV7-9	TRBJ2-7	TGTGCCAGCAGCTTAAGGGCCGGGAGCGCGCCCTACGAGCAGTACTTC	CASSLRAGSAPYEQYF
TRBD1	few	TRBV4-2	TRBJ1-5	TGTGCCAGCAGCCAAGGGGTAGACAGGGCGGTCAATCAGCCCCAGCATTTT	CASSQGVDRAVNQPQHF